These 5 T cell receptor beta chains originate from one sample sequenced in a study of beta chain features in type 1 diabetes. All of the isolated RNA was reverse transcribed, so expressed TCRB transcripts were sequenced. The method was immunoSEQ multiplex PCR; TCRdb's version includes in-frame clones alone and lacks a portion of them. The sample includes under 250,000 clones, around an eighth of them seen just once. Sequenced material: naive CD4+ T cells from blood. Every receptor here comes from a middle-aged woman in good health.

The chain couples TRBV4-3 to TRBJ2-5, with D maybe TRBD1 (6 bases). Germline CDR1 and CDR2: LGHNA and YSLEER. The length of the CDR3 is 15 residues. V lost 1 base and J 1 base, leaving 10 bases between the germline ends. As DNA, the CDR3 is TGCGCCAGCAGCCAAGGGTACAGGGCCCAAGAGACCCAGTACTTC. Amino acid sequence: CASSQGYRAQETQYF.

This clone turned up a few times. The V and J genes are TRBV5-1 and TRBJ2-7; TRBD2 matches 9 bases. The CDR3 has 16 residues. Losses at the gene ends were 0 bases for V and 1 base for J; bases not matched to a gene: 5. CDR1 is SGHRS, CDR2 YFSETQ, per germline. The CDR3: CASSLGLAAPSYEQYF. CDR3 DNA sequence: TGCGCCAGCAGCTTGGGACTAGCGGCTCCTTCCTACGAGCAGTACTTC.

The chain couples TRBV9 to TRBJ2-7; 8 bases align to TRBD2. With V trimmed by 0 bases and J by 1 base, 6 bases remained unmatched. The CDR3 has 16 amino acids. Germline values: CDR1 SGDLS, CDR2 YYNGEE. The CDR3 DNA reads as TGTGCCAGCAGCGTAGGCCTAGCGGGTCATTCCTACGAGCAGTACTTC. Translating gives CASSVGLAGHSYEQYF.

This clone was detected only a few times. This chain's CDR3 is CASLQGAQDIQYF. For the CDR3, the DNA is TGTGCCAGCTTACAGGGGGCGCAGGACATTCAGTACTTC. J is TRBJ2-4 and V is TRBV18; 9 bases line up with TRBD1. After removal of 7 bases from V and 8 bases from J, the junction contained 6 bases not matched to a gene. CDR1 is KGHSH and CDR2 is LQKENI in the germline V gene. The CDR3 runs 13 residues.

The chain employs TRBV9 and TRBJ2-3; 8 bases are shared with TRBD1. The V segment lost 0 bases and the J segment 3 bases; nucleotides outside the gene matches: 6. Germline V gives CDR1 SGDLS, CDR2 YYNGEE. This CDR3 is built from 16 residues. This chain's CDR3 is CASSVGDRGGTDTQYF. DNA of the CDR3: TGTGCCAGCAGCGTAGGAGACAGGGGAGGAACAGATACGCAGTATTTT.